The 30 T cell receptor beta chains below were found in one sample sequenced in a study of blood T cell repertoires in COVID-19. Measured with immunoSEQ multiplex PCR; TCRdb has only the in-frame clones, and not every one. The sample holds 200,000 to 300,000 clones, approximately 88% seen once. The material sequenced was peripheral blood. These receptors were taken from a man aged 35-49 years with acute or convalescent COVID-19.

This chain connects TRBV5-5 to TRBJ1-2; no reliable D call. In germline, CDR1 is SGHKS, CDR2 YYEKEE (reference sequence). This CDR3 contains 18 residues. V lost 5 bases to trimming and J lost 8 bases, with 31 bases between them. Written as DNA, the CDR3 is TGTGCCAGCAGTTCCCTTTTGGGGAGGGAACATACTAGTGGAGGCTACACCTTC. It codes for CASSSLLGREHTSGGYTF.

The J gene is TRBJ2-2, the V gene TRBV6-6; perhaps TRBD1 as D (6 bases). The V gene's germline CDR1 is MNHNY and CDR2 SVGAGI (reference sequence). Trimming took 6 bases from V and 0 from J, leaving 14 bases between them. This CDR3 contains 16 residues. The CDR3 nucleotides are TGTGCCAGCAGCCCAGACAGGTCCTCGAACACCGGGGAGCTGTTTTTT. It specifies CASSPDRSSNTGELFF.

This chain links TRBV19 with TRBJ2-1; 16 nucleotides line up with TRBD2. CDR1 is LNHDA, CDR2 SQIVND, per germline (reference sequence). The CDR3 sequence is 18 residues long. J lost 7 bases, V lost 3 bases, and 9 bases had no gene match. The chain's CDR3 is CASSMGTSGRARLNEQFF. CDR3 in DNA: TGTGCCAGTAGTATGGGGACTAGCGGGAGGGCCAGGTTGAATGAGCAGTTCTTC.

This clone appeared a single time. The chain couples TRBV3-1 (or the pseudogene TRBV3-2) to TRBJ1-2; 7 bases fit TRBD1. The germline V gene has CDR1 LGHDT and CDR2 YNNKEL (reference sequence). The CDR3 contains 12 residues. V was pared by 8 bases and J by 2 bases, with 2 bases of the junction left unmatched. CDR3 amino acids: CASQQGNYGYTF. CDR3 DNA: TGTGCCAGCCAACAGGGGAACTATGGCTACACCTTC.

The chain uses TRBV4-3 and TRBJ1-2; TRBD1 matches 9 bases. The CDR3 is 15 residues long. With V trimmed by 3 bases and J by 8 bases, 10 bases remained unmatched. Looked up from germline, CDR1 is LGHNA and CDR2 is YSLEER. CDR3 nucleotides: TGCGCCAGCAGCCAGCTACAGGGGGCGCCCGCCGGCTACACCTTC. The encoded protein is CASSQLQGAPAGYTF.

The J gene is TRBJ2-5, the V gene TRBV7-9, with D possibly being TRBD1 (6 bases). Trimming pared 3 bases from V and 0 bases from J, leaving 8 bases between. Germline V lookup: CDR1 SEHNR, CDR2 FQNEAQ (reference sequence). CDR3 size: 14 residues. The CDR3: CASSFYRDQETQYF. CDR3 sequence (DNA): TGTGCCAGCAGCTTCTACAGGGACCAAGAGACCCAGTACTTC.

The sample holds a few counts of this clone. The V call is TRBV18, the J call TRBJ1-2, with 7 bases matching TRBD1. V lost 6 bases to trimming and J lost 6 bases; unmatched junction nucleotides: 10. The CDR3 has 14 amino acids. Germline CDR1 KGHSH, CDR2 LQKENI. The CDR3 sequence: CASSLGQSSDGYTF. The CDR3 region has the DNA TGTGCCAGCTCCCTGGGACAGTCCTCGGATGGCTACACCTTC.

The chain carries TRBV29-1 and TRBJ2-7, with TRBD2 matching 12 bases. Germline loops: CDR1 SQVTM, CDR2 ANQGSEA. With 4 bases clipped from V and 3 bases from J, the junction kept 1 base outside the gene matches. The CDR3 runs 13 residues. The DNA of the CDR3 is TGCAGCGTTGGGACTAGCGGGAACTACGAGCAGTACTTC. Translating it yields CSVGTSGNYEQYF.

The chain links TRBV3-1 (or the pseudogene TRBV3-2) to TRBJ1-1; 7 nucleotides line up with TRBD1. The CDR3 has 13 residues. J was trimmed by 9 bases and V by 4 bases; bases with no gene match: 8. Germline values: CDR1 LGHDT, CDR2 YNNKEL (reference sequence). The CDR3 protein is CASSLEGTAQAFF. CDR3 sequence (DNA): TGTGCCAGCAGCCTGGAAGGGACAGCACAAGCTTTCTTT.

This clone turned up a few times. The chain couples TRBV5-1 to TRBJ2-7; 7 nucleotides agree with TRBD1. V lost 7 bases to trimming and J lost 4 bases; unmatched junction nucleotides: 5. This CDR3 is 12 amino acids long. The germline V gene encodes CDR1 SGHRS and CDR2 YFSETQ. CDR3 residues: CASRQGWYEQYF. The CDR3 bases are TGCGCCAGCCGACAGGGTTGGTACGAGCAGTACTTC.

The V call is TRBV3-1 (or the pseudogene TRBV3-2), the J call TRBJ2-3, with TRBD2 matching over 11 bases. Looked up from germline, CDR1 is LGHDT and CDR2 is YNNKEL (reference sequence). The CDR3 is made up of 16 amino acids. Trimming cost V 3 bases and J 5 bases; bases outside gene matches: 7. CDR3 sequence: CASSQGSGGGEDTQYF. CDR3 DNA: TGTGCCAGCAGCCAGGGTAGCGGGGGGGGAGAAGATACGCAGTATTTT.

V and J are TRBV19 and TRBJ1-1; 8 nucleotides match TRBD1. Germline V gene sequence: CDR1 LNHDA, CDR2 SQIVND (reference sequence). With 7 bases clipped from V and 11 bases from J, the junction kept 6 bases outside the gene matches. CDR3 length: 11 amino acids. The DNA of the CDR3 is TGTGCCAGTACCGATCGGGACAGGGCTTTCTTT. Amino acids: CASTDRDRAFF.

The chain uses TRBV3-1 (or the pseudogene TRBV3-2) and TRBJ1-2; D call uncertain. Trimming took off 2 bases at V and 7 bases at J, with 11 bases between the two ends. Germline V lookup: CDR1 LGHDT, CDR2 YNNKEL (reference sequence). The CDR3 length is 13 residues. CDR3 sequence: CASSQPPSSGYTF. The CDR3 nucleotides are TGTGCCAGCAGCCAACCCCCGTCGAGTGGCTACACCTTC.

The chain links TRBV4-3 to TRBJ2-1; TRBD2 aligns across 7 bases. The CDR3 extends over 17 amino acids. CDR1 LGHNA and CDR2 YSLEER come from the germline V gene. V was pared by 0 bases and J by 3 bases, with 8 bases of the junction left unmatched. DNA for the CDR3: TGCGCCAGCAGCCAAGATCCCTCTAGCGGAGGCTACAATGAGCAGTTCTTC. Amino acids: CASSQDPSSGGYNEQFF.

This chain joins TRBV7-2 and TRBJ1-1; no firm D call. The CDR3 loop spans 16 amino acids. V was trimmed by 5 bases and J by 0 bases, leaving 16 bases between them. Germline values: CDR1 SGHTA, CDR2 FQGNSA. CDR3 residues: CASSVNGRGLNTEAFF. The CDR3 DNA reads as TGTGCCAGCAGCGTGAACGGGCGGGGTTTGAACACTGAAGCTTTCTTT.

V gene TRBV5-1 combines with J gene TRBJ1-1, with D unresolved. CDR1 and CDR2 from the germline V gene are SGHRS and YFSETQ. The CDR3 has 15 amino acids. V was pared by 1 base and J by 2 bases, with 12 bases between. This CDR3 reads CASSLNPQVNTEAFF. The DNA for the CDR3 is TGCGCCAGCAGCTTGAACCCGCAGGTAAACACTGAAGCTTTCTTT.

The chain links TRBV29-1 to TRBJ1-2, with a possible D match to TRBD1 (5 bases). The CDR3 is 12 amino acids. Germline V gives CDR1 SQVTM, CDR2 ANQGSEA. Trimming pared 6 bases from V and 8 bases from J, leaving 16 bases between. The CDR3 DNA follows: TGCAGCGTCCGAGCGGGGGGTGAAGGCTACACCTTC. Protein product: CSVRAGGEGYTF. Looking up the rest from reference TRBV29-1 and TRBJ1-2 gives the full variable domain: SAVISQKPSRDICQRGTSLTIQCQVDSQVTMMFWYRQQPGQSLTLIATANQGSEATYESGFVIDKFPISRPNLTFSTLTVSNMSPEDSSIYLCSVRAGGEGYTFGSGTRLTVV.

This chain links TRBV6-1 with TRBJ2-5; TRBD1 agrees at 7 bases. Per the germline V gene, CDR1 is MNHNS and CDR2 is SASEGT. The CDR3 spans 15 residues. V gave up 1 base and J gave up 2 bases; unmatched junction bases: 4. CDR3 loop: CASSEVRTGQETQYF. CDR3 DNA sequence: TGTGCCAGCAGTGAAGTCAGGACAGGACAAGAGACCCAGTACTTC.

The chain joins TRBV6-5 to TRBJ2-1; TRBD1 matches 7 bases. The CDR3 is 15 residues long. V lost 3 bases, J lost 2 bases, and 4 bases stayed unmatched. The V gene's germline CDR1 is MNHEY and CDR2 SVGAGI. The CDR3 loop reads CASSYSGQPYNEQFF. The CDR3 DNA is TGTGCCAGCAGTTATTCGGGACAGCCCTACAATGAGCAGTTCTTC.

With regard to this clone: This specimen includes other DNA sequences encoding the same CDR3. This chain joins TRBV3-1 (or the pseudogene TRBV3-2) and TRBJ1-1; 8 nucleotides match TRBD1. The germline V gene has CDR1 LGHDT and CDR2 YNNKEL (reference sequence). This CDR3 comprises 15 residues. V was pared by 4 bases and J by 1 base, with 5 bases of the junction left unmatched. CDR3 protein: CASSLSGQGNTEAFF. The DNA of the CDR3 is TGTGCCAGCAGCCTCTCCGGACAGGGGAACACTGAAGCTTTCTTT.

Points on this clone: Different DNA sequences within this sample yield the same CDR3. The gene calls are TRBV5-1 and TRBJ2-5; D is possibly TRBD2 (6 bases). CDR1 SGHRS and CDR2 YFSETQ come from the germline V gene. Trimming pared 0 bases from V and 5 bases from J, leaving 8 bases between. This CDR3 has 13 amino acids. The CDR3 nucleotides read TGCGCCAGCAGCTTGGGGGAGGTGGAGACCCAGTACTTC. Residues: CASSLGEVETQYF.

V usage is TRBV6-5 and J usage is TRBJ1-3; a possible D gene is TRBD1 (5 bases). Germline V gene sequence: CDR1 MNHEY, CDR2 SVGAGI. CDR3 size: 15 residues. V dropped 6 bases and J dropped 4 bases, with 16 bases sitting between them. CDR3 sequence reads: CASSPGQLRGNTIYF. The CDR3 DNA reads as TGTGCCAGCAGCCCAGGGCAGCTTAGGGGAAACACCATATATTTT.

This clone was recorded once. CDR3 DNA sequence: TGTGCCAGCAGCCCCCGGGAGGGGGCGCGAGCATGGAACTATGGCTACACCTTC. Protein sequence: CASSPREGARAWNYGYTF. This rearrangement joins TRBV5-5 to TRBJ1-2, with 7 bases matching TRBD1. The J segment lost 2 bases and the V segment lost 4 bases, leaving 17 bases of the junction unmatched. This CDR3 is 18 amino acids long. Per the germline V gene, CDR1 is SGHKS and CDR2 is YYEKEE (reference sequence).

The CDR3 nucleotides read TGTGCCAGCAGTTATCCCGGGGACAGGAACACTGAAGCTTTCTTT. It specifies CASSYPGDRNTEAFF. The genes are TRBV6-5 and TRBJ1-1; the match to TRBD1 covers 7 bases. From germline, CDR1 is MNHEY and CDR2 SVGAGI. V shed 3 bases and J 1 base; nucleotides not matched to a gene: 5. CDR3 length: 15 residues.

There are a few counts of this clone. This rearrangement joins TRBV7-6 to TRBJ1-6, with D maybe TRBD1 (5 bases). The V end lost 4 bases, the J end lost 9 bases, and 13 bases lay between the germline ends. This CDR3 is 14 amino acids long. The germline CDR1 and CDR2 sequences are SGHVS and FNYEAQ. The chain's CDR3 is CASSSSRGISPLHF. In DNA, the CDR3 is TGTGCCAGCAGCTCCAGTCGGGGGATTTCACCCCTCCACTTT.

The V gene is TRBV19, the J gene TRBJ2-7; TRBD1 is a possible D gene (5 bases). V gave up 3 bases and J gave up 6 bases, with 15 bases separating them. Germline-derived CDR1 and CDR2 are LNHDA and SQIVND (reference sequence). The length of the CDR3 is 14 residues. CDR3 sequence: CASSISRVTVEQYF. As DNA, the CDR3 is TGTGCCAGTAGTATCTCCAGGGTGACGGTCGAGCAGTACTTC.

The chain links TRBV5-8 to TRBJ1-1; 11 bases are a match to TRBD1. CDR1 SGHTS and CDR2 YDEGEE come from the germline V gene. Germline trimming cut 0 bases from V and 7 bases from J; bases unmatched to any gene: 5. The CDR3 runs 15 residues. The CDR3 here is CASSLVWGTGGEAFF. CDR3 coding DNA: TGTGCCAGCAGCTTGGTTTGGGGGACAGGGGGTGAAGCTTTCTTT.

V usage is TRBV2 and J usage is TRBJ1-2; 10 nucleotides align to TRBD1. The CDR3 spans 13 residues. Losses at the gene ends were 5 bases for V and 8 bases for J; bases not matched to a gene: 5. The germline V gene encodes CDR1 SNHLY and CDR2 FYNNEI. The CDR3 sequence: CASSPTGGAGYTF. CDR3 sequence (DNA): TGTGCCAGCAGTCCGACAGGGGGCGCAGGCTACACCTTC.

The chain has TRBV5-6 and TRBJ2-1; unclear D gene. The V gene lost 0 bases and the J gene lost 8 bases, with 6 bases spanning the gap. From germline, CDR1 is SGHDT and CDR2 YYEEEE. The CDR3 has 12 residues. As DNA, the CDR3 is TGTGCCAGCAGCTTGGGTCGGGATGAGCAGTTCTTC. This translates into CASSLGRDEQFF.

This clone appeared once. Other DNA sequences of this sample code for an identical CDR3. V gene TRBV2 combines with J gene TRBJ1-2; 10 nucleotides align to TRBD1. Germline CDR1 reads SNHLY; CDR2 reads FYNNEI. This CDR3 is built from 13 residues. The V segment lost 6 bases and the J segment 6 bases; nucleotides outside the gene matches: 4. The CDR3 protein is CASSRQGADGYTF. The CDR3 region has the DNA TGTGCCAGCAGCAGACAGGGGGCAGATGGCTACACCTTC.